Sequencing of this T cell receptor (beta chain) was carried out in a study of T cell changes during pregnancy in multiple sclerosis. The CDR3 consists of 15 residues. Trimming took 2 bases from V and 2 from J, leaving 9 bases between them. Germline CDR1 reads LNHDA; CDR2 reads SQIVND (reference sequence). Some clones are missing from TCRdb's copy, which holds only in-frame ones; the method was immunoSEQ multiplex PCR. The top ten clones hold less than 5.5% of a sample with roughly 45,000 clones, approximately 87% of them seen once. The rearrangement links TRBV19 to TRBJ2-2, with D perhaps TRBD1 (5 bases). The sample was peripheral blood, taken in the second trimester of pregnancy. The sequence derives from a female donor in good health, enrolled as a control in a pregnancy study. The CDR3 loop reads CASSISGLNTGELFF. Written as DNA, the CDR3 is TGTGCCAGTAGTATATCAGGGTTAAACACCGGGGAGCTGTTTTTT.